Below, 30 T cell receptor beta chains from the same sample are listed, as sequenced in a study of cytomegalovirus exposure and HLA in healthy donors. It was with 60 Vbeta and 13 Jbeta primers that the PCR ran. The assay was immunoSEQ multiplex PCR, and TCRdb's table has in-frame clones only and misses some. The sample includes roughly 160,000 clones, about four fifths of them seen just once. What was sequenced was PBMCs. All receptors derive from a man in his fifties in good health and CMV-seropositive.

The chain links TRBV5-1 to TRBJ2-7, with D tentatively TRBD2 (6 bases). This CDR3 is 15 amino acids long. In germline, CDR1 is SGHRS, CDR2 YFSETQ. V dropped 4 bases and J dropped 5 bases, with 19 bases sitting between them. DNA for the CDR3: TGCGCCAGCAGCGCAGAGGTGGGGGGATTGGACGAGCAGTACTTC. This encodes CASSAEVGGLDEQYF. Drawing the rest from reference TRBV5-1 and TRBJ2-7, the complete variable domain is KAGVTQTPRYLIKTRGQQVTLSCSPISGHRSVSWYQQTPGQGLQFLFEYFSETQRNKGNFPGRFSGRQFSNSRSEMNVSTLELGDSALYLCASSAEVGGLDEQYFGPGTRLTVT.

This chain links TRBV28 with TRBJ2-7, with 7 bases identical to TRBD1. Germline CDR1 reads MDHEN; CDR2 reads SYDVKM. J gave up 3 bases and V 4 bases, and 6 bases lay outside the gene matches. The CDR3 runs to 14 residues. The CDR3 bases are TGTGCCAGCAGTTCGGGGACAGTCCTCTACGAGCAGTACTTC. It codes for CASSSGTVLYEQYF.

The chain uses TRBV29-1 and TRBJ1-5; D is perhaps TRBD1 (5 bases). Trimming left V 4 bases short and J 7 bases short, with 14 bases between. CDR1 and CDR2 (germline): SQVTM, ANQGSEA. CDR3 length: 13 amino acids. CDR3 DNA: TGCAGCGTTGTCAGGGCCGACGGGCAGCCCCAGCATTTT. It codes for CSVVRADGQPQHF.

The CDR3 DNA is TGTGCCAGCAGTGAACGCGGTAGGTTAAACACTGAAGCTTTCTTT. Amino acid sequence: CASSERGRLNTEAFF. The rearrangement uses TRBV2 and TRBJ1-1; no definite D call. In germline, CDR1 is SNHLY, CDR2 FYNNEI. V was pared by 2 bases and J by 2 bases, with 12 bases between. This CDR3 has 15 residues.

CDR3 in amino acids: CASSPQTGGADGYTF. The DNA for the CDR3 is TGTGCCAGCTCACCTCAAACAGGGGGCGCGGATGGCTACACCTTC. This chain uses TRBV18 with TRBJ1-2, with TRBD1 matching over 9 bases. V shed 3 bases and J 6 bases; nucleotides not matched to a gene: 8. Germline CDR1 and CDR2: KGHSH and LQKENI. There are 15 residues in the CDR3.

The CDR3, as DNA: TGCGCCAGCAGTCAATATGACAGGGCCTACGAGCAGTACTTC. Translation gives CASSQYDRAYEQYF. The rearrangement uses TRBV23-1 and TRBJ2-7; 7 nucleotides line up with TRBD1. TRBV23-1 is assigned to the ORF class and has an uncertain function. J lost 2 bases, V lost 1 base, and 2 bases had no gene match. This CDR3 has 14 amino acids.

The chain couples TRBV7-2 to TRBJ2-7; 9 bases match TRBD1. V shed 3 bases and J 2 bases; nucleotides not matched to a gene: 11. The CDR3 extends over 17 amino acids. Germline CDR1 reads SGHTA; CDR2 reads FQGNSA. The CDR3 DNA reads as TGTGCCAGCAGCTTTTCAGGCGACAGGGGGTTTGCCTACGAGCAGTACTTC. Translating it yields CASSFSGDRGFAYEQYF.

The chain links TRBV18 to TRBJ2-3, with 11 nucleotides matching TRBD1. Germline CDR1 and CDR2: KGHSH and LQKENI. Trimming at V came to 3 bases and at J to 3 bases, leaving 5 bases not matched to a gene. The CDR3 contains 16 residues. The CDR3 loop reads CASSPDRGRFTDTQYF. CDR3 nucleotides: TGTGCCAGCTCACCGGACAGGGGGCGCTTTACAGATACGCAGTATTTT.

This sequence joins TRBV7-9 and TRBJ1-1; D is possibly TRBD1 (6 bases). The CDR3 has 14 residues. Germline lookup yields CDR1 SEHNR and CDR2 FQNEAQ (reference sequence). V lost 5 bases, J lost 0 bases, and 10 bases lay in between. CDR3 nucleotides: TGTGCCAGCAGCCCTACAGGGTTGAACACTGAAGCTTTCTTT. Its protein product is CASSPTGLNTEAFF.

The rearrangement links TRBV11-2 to TRBJ2-2; the D gene is possibly TRBD1 (6 bases). V lost 4 bases and J lost 8, with 14 bases in between. The V gene's germline CDR1 is SGHAT and CDR2 FQNNGV. The length of the CDR3 is 14 residues. CDR3 sequence reads: CASSYTGRPGELFF. DNA for the CDR3: TGTGCCAGCAGCTACACAGGGAGACCGGGGGAGCTGTTTTTT.

The chain is built from TRBV2 and TRBJ2-3, with no clear D. V lost 2 bases and J 2 bases, leaving 5 bases between the germline ends. This CDR3 comprises 13 residues. From germline, CDR1 is SNHLY and CDR2 FYNNEI. CDR3 DNA: TGTGCCAGCAGTGAACAGAACACAGATACGCAGTATTTT. Translating gives CASSEQNTDTQYF.

V usage is TRBV19 and J usage is TRBJ2-1, with D unresolved. The CDR3 extends over 11 amino acids. CDR1 and CDR2 (germline): LNHDA, SQIVND (reference sequence). V gave up 1 base and J gave up 7 bases, with 2 bases separating them. The CDR3 loop is CASSIVNEQFF. CDR3 sequence (DNA): TGTGCCAGTAGTATAGTAAATGAGCAGTTCTTC.

The gene calls are TRBV19 and TRBJ2-6, with TRBD2 matching over 9 bases. Trimming at V came to 5 bases and at J to 0 bases, leaving 8 bases not matched to a gene. From germline, CDR1 is LNHDA and CDR2 SQIVND (reference sequence). The CDR3 has 18 residues. The DNA of the CDR3 is TGTGCCAGTAGTGAGGCTAGCGGGGTAAGCTCTGGGGCCAACGTCCTGACTTTC. Its protein is CASSEASGVSSGANVLTF.

The table lists this clone with a count of one. The junction departs from the called germline gene at one end, perhaps through a read error. This chain connects TRBV7-9 to TRBJ2-7; 7 bases map to TRBD2. CDR3 length: 14 residues. CDR1 is SEHNR and CDR2 is FQNEAQ in the germline V gene (reference sequence). The CDR3 DNA reads TGTTCCAGCAGCCTTGGGGGGAGGGCCAACGAGCAGTACTTC. Residues: CSSSLGGRANEQYF.

The chain has TRBV27 and TRBJ2-3, with D perhaps TRBD1 (5 bases). The CDR3 contains 15 residues. The V gene's germline CDR1 is MNHEY and CDR2 SMNVEV (reference sequence). V shed 4 bases and J shed 4 bases, with 15 bases lying between them. The CDR3 DNA is TGTGCCAGCAGTTCCCTGGTAGGGGCCGCAGATACGCAGTATTTT. It is translated as CASSSLVGAADTQYF.

A single count supports this clone. The J gene is TRBJ1-5, the V gene TRBV30; D may be TRBD1 (6 bases). V was cut by 5 bases and J by 3 bases, with 8 bases left in between. Germline V gene lookup returns CDR1 GTSNPN and CDR2 SVGIG (reference sequence). The CDR3 totals 12 residues. The CDR3 DNA is TGTGCCTGGGGGGGCTTCAATCAGCCCCAGCATTTT. It codes for CAWGGFNQPQHF. The whole variable domain, remainder taken from reference TRBV30 and TRBJ1-5, is SQTIHQWPATLVQPVGSPLSLECTVEGTSNPNLYWYRQAAGRGLQLLFYSVGIGQISSEVPQNLSASRPQDRQFILSSKKLLLSDSGFYLCAWGGFNQPQHFGDGTRLSIL.

This clone was seen just once. This chain connects TRBV11-2 to TRBJ2-1, with 8 bases that match TRBD1. The CDR3 consists of 14 residues. Germline lookup yields CDR1 SGHAT and CDR2 FQNNGV. J was trimmed by 8 bases and V by 3 bases; bases with no gene match: 6. CDR3 nucleotide sequence: TGTGCCAGCAGCTTCGCGCAGGGGGCTGATGAGCAGTTCTTC. Encoded protein: CASSFAQGADEQFF.

The chain joins TRBV6-5 to TRBJ1-2; TRBD1 agrees at 10 bases. The CDR3 is 15 residues long. The V and J ends lost 6 bases and 4 bases, in that order; junction bases with no gene match: 8. Germline V gene lookup returns CDR1 MNHEY and CDR2 SVGAGI. CDR3 in DNA: TGTGCCAGCAGGCCGGGACAGGGGTTTAGCTATGGCTACACCTTC. This translates into CASRPGQGFSYGYTF.

The gene calls are TRBV5-1 and TRBJ2-3; D is perhaps TRBD2 (6 bases). V lost 6 bases, J lost 1 base, and 9 bases lay in between. The CDR3 loop spans 13 amino acids. Germline V lookup: CDR1 SGHRS, CDR2 YFSETQ. The CDR3 DNA reads TGCGCCAGCACCGGGGAGGGCACAGATACGCAGTATTTT. It encodes CASTGEGTDTQYF.

This clone has a handful of counts. The rearrangement uses TRBV7-9 and TRBJ2-3, with unresolved D. Germline V gene data show CDR1 as SEHNR and CDR2 as FQNEAQ (reference sequence). The CDR3 is 12 amino acids. Trimming stripped 5 bases from V and 3 bases from J, with 6 bases between. DNA of the CDR3: TGTGCCAGCAGCCCCAAAACAGATACGCAGTATTTT. As protein: CASSPKTDTQYF.

V and J are TRBV6-1 and TRBJ1-6; 9 nucleotides line up with TRBD1. J gave up 2 bases and V 0 bases, and 11 bases lay outside the gene matches. Germline V lookup: CDR1 MNHNS, CDR2 SASEGT. The length of the CDR3 is 20 residues. CDR3 DNA sequence: TGTGCCAGCAGTGAAGCGAACGAGAAAACAGGGGGCCCCTATAATTCACCCCTCCACTTT. Its protein product is CASSEANEKTGGPYNSPLHF.

The rearrangement uses TRBV7-2 and TRBJ1-4; D unclear. The CDR3 has 15 residues. V was trimmed by 6 bases and J by 4 bases, leaving 15 bases between them. Germline V CDR1 and CDR2: SGHTA, FQGNSA. The CDR3 DNA reads as TGTGCCAGCAGTTCCTCGGGAGTGGGTAATGAAAAACTGTTTTTT. Protein sequence: CASSSSGVGNEKLFF.

The sample holds a few counts of this clone. This chain's CDR3 is CASSLAGNSPLHF. The CDR3 nucleotides are TGTGCCAGCAGTTTAGCGGGGAATTCACCCCTCCACTTT. This chain links TRBV28 with TRBJ1-6; D is undetermined. Germline CDR1 MDHEN, CDR2 SYDVKM. V lost 2 bases and J 7 bases, leaving 6 bases between the germline ends. The CDR3 is 13 residues long. Drawing the rest from reference TRBV28 and TRBJ1-6, the complete variable domain is DVKVTQSSRYLVKRTGEKVFLECVQDMDHENMFWYRQDPGLGLRLIYFSYDVKMKEKGDIPEGYSVSREKKERFSLILESASTNQTSMYLCASSLAGNSPLHFGNGTRLTVT.

J is TRBJ2-7 and V is TRBV6-5; D ambiguous. Deletions cut 5 bases from V and 0 bases from J, with 8 bases between. Germline CDR1 MNHEY, CDR2 SVGAGI. This CDR3 comprises 13 residues. This CDR3 is CASSVDNSYEQYF. The CDR3 DNA follows: TGTGCCAGCAGTGTTGACAACTCCTACGAGCAGTACTTC.

The chain combines TRBV11-1 with TRBJ2-7, with a possible D match to TRBD2 (7 bases). CDR3 length: 14 amino acids. CDR1 is SGHAT, CDR2 FQDESV, per germline (reference sequence). V was trimmed by 4 bases and J by 2 bases, leaving 12 bases between them. In DNA form, the CDR3 reads TGTGCCAGCAGCTCCTCCGGGGGGCCCTACGAGCAGTACTTC. It codes for CASSSSGGPYEQYF.

The rearrangement links TRBV5-6 to TRBJ2-3, with D unclear. The ends were cut back, 4 bases at V and 2 bases at J, with 5 bases in the middle. Germline values: CDR1 SGHDT, CDR2 YYEEEE. The CDR3 has 12 amino acids. For the CDR3, the DNA is TGTGCCAGCAGCGCGCTCACAGATACGCAGTATTTT. Translated: CASSALTDTQYF. Based on the CDR3 plus reference TRBV5-6 and TRBJ2-3, the full variable domain is DAGVTQSPTHLIKTRGQQVTLRCSPKSGHDTVSWYQQALGQGPQFIFQYYEEEERQRGNFPDRFSGHQFPNYSSELNVNALLLGDSALYLCASSALTDTQYFGPGTRLTVL.

The chain is built from TRBV5-6 and TRBJ1-1, with TRBD1 as a possible D gene (6 bases). The CDR3 has 14 amino acids. Trimming shortened V by 6 bases and J by 1 base, and 13 bases separated the two germline ends. The germline CDR1 and CDR2 sequences are SGHDT and YYEEEE. The CDR3 reads CASTTGIANTEAFF. The DNA of the CDR3 is TGTGCCAGCACTACAGGGATCGCGAACACTGAAGCTTTCTTT.

The chain recombines TRBV19 with TRBJ2-2; D perhaps matches TRBD1 (6 bases). CDR3 length: 14 amino acids. The germline V and J ends were trimmed by 2 bases and 7 bases, with 11 bases remaining between them. Germline values: CDR1 LNHDA, CDR2 SQIVND (reference sequence). CDR3 residues: CASSIQGIYGELFF. CDR3 nucleotides: TGTGCCAGTAGTATACAGGGGATCTACGGGGAGCTGTTTTTT.

The J gene is TRBJ2-7, the V gene TRBV4-2; 11 bases are shared with TRBD1. Germline CDR1 and CDR2: LGHNA and YNFKEQ. V lost 1 base, J lost 6 bases, and 2 bases stayed unmatched. CDR3 size: 14 residues. The CDR3 protein is CASSQGDRGSEQYF. The CDR3 nucleotides are TGTGCCAGCAGCCAAGGGGACAGGGGGAGCGAGCAGTACTTC.

This sequence joins TRBV7-9 and TRBJ1-5; tentatively, D is TRBD1 (5 bases). CDR3 length equals 16 residues. Trimming removed 4 bases from V and 2 bases from J, with 15 bases in between. CDR1 is SEHNR, CDR2 FQNEAQ, per germline (reference sequence). The CDR3 nucleotides are TGTGCCAGCAGCTCCATTGGGGGGGGTGGCAATCAGCCCCAGCATTTT. Protein sequence: CASSSIGGGGNQPQHF. Based on the CDR3 plus reference TRBV7-9 and TRBJ1-5, the full variable domain is DTGVSQNPRHKITKRGQNVTFRCDPISEHNRLYWYRQTLGQGPEFLTYFQNEAQLEKSRLLSDRFSAERPKGSFSTLEIQRTEQGDSAMYLCASSSIGGGGNQPQHFGDGTRLSIL.